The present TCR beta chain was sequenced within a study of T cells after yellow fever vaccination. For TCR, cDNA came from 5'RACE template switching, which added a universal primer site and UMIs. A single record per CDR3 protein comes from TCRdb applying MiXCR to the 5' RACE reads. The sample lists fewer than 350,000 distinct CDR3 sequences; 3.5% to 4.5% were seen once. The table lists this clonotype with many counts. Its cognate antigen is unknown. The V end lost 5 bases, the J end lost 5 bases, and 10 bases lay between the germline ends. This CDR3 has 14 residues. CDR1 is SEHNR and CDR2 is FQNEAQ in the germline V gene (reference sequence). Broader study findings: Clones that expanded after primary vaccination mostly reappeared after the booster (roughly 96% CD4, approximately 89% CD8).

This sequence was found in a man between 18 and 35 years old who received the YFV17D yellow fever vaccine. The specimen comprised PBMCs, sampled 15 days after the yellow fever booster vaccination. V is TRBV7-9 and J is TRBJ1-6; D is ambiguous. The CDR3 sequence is CASSPGRDNSPLHF. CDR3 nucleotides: TGTGCCAGCAGCCCCGGGAGGGATAATTCACCCCTCCACTTT. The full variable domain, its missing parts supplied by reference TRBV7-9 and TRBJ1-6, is DTGVSQNPRHKITKRGQNVTFRCDPISEHNRLYWYRQTLGQGPEFLTYFQNEAQLEKSRLLSDRFSAERPKGSFSTLEIQRTEQGDSAMYLCASSPGRDNSPLHFGNGTRLTVT.